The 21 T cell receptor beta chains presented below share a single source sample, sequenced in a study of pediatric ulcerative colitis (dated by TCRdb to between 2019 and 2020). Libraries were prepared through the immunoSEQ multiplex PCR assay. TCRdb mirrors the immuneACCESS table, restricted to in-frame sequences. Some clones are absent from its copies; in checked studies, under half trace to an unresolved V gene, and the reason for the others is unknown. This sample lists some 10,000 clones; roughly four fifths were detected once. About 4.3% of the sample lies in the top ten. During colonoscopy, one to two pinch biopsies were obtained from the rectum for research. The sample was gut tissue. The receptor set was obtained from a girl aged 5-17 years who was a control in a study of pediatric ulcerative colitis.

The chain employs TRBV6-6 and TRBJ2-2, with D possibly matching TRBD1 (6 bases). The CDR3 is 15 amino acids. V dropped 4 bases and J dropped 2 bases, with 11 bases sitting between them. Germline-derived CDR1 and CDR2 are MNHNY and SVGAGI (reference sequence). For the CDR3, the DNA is TGTGCCAGCAGTTCCGGGACACCCAACACCGGGGAGCTGTTTTTT. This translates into CASSSGTPNTGELFF.

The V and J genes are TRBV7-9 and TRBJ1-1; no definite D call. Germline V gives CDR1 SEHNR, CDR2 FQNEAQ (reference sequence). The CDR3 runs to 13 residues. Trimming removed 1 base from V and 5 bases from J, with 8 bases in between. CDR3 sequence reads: CASSLESGTEAFF. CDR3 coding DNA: TGTGCCAGCAGCTTAGAGAGCGGAACTGAAGCTTTCTTT.

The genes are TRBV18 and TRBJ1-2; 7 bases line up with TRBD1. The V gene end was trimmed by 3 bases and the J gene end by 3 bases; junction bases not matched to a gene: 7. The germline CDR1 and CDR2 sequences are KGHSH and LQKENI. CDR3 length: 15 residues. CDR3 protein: CASSPSLDRDYGYTF. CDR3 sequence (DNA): TGTGCCAGCTCACCCTCTCTCGACAGGGACTATGGCTACACCTTC.

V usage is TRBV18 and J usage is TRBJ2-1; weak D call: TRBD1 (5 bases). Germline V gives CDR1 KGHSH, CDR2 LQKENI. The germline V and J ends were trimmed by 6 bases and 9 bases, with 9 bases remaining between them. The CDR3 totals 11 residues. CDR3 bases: TGTGCCAGCTCGGGGCGCGGTGAGCAGTTCTTC. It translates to CASSGRGEQFF.

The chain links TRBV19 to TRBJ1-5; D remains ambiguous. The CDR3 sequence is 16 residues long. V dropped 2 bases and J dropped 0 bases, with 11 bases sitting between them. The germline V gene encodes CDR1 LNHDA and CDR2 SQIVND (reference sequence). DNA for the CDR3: TGTGCCAGTAGTATACGACCGTCAGCTAGCAATCAGCCCCAGCATTTT. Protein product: CASSIRPSASNQPQHF. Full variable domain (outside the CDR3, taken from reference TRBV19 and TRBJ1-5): DGGITQSPKYLFRKEGQNVTLSCEQNLNHDAMYWYRQDPGQGLRLIYYSQIVNDFQKGDIAEGYSVSREKKESFPLTVTSAQKNPTAFYLCASSIRPSASNQPQHFGDGTRLSIL.

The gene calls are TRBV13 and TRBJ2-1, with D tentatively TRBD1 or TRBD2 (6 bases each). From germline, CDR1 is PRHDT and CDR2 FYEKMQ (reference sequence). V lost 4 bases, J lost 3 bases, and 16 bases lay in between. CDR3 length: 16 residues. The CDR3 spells CASSSQTRGDYNEQFF. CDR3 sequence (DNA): TGTGCCAGCAGCTCCCAGACTAGGGGGGACTACAATGAGCAGTTCTTC.

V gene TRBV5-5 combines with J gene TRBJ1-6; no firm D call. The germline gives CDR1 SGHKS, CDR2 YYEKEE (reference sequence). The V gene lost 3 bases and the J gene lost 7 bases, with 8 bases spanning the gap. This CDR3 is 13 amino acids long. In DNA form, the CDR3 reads TGTGCCAGCAGCTGGCGGAGAAATTCACCCCTCCACTTT. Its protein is CASSWRRNSPLHF.

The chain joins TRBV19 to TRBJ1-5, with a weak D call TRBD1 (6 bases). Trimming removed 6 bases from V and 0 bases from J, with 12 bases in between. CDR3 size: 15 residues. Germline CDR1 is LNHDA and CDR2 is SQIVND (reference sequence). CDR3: CASRKDRNSNQPQHF. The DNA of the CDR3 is TGTGCCAGTAGGAAGGACAGAAATAGCAATCAGCCCCAGCATTTT.

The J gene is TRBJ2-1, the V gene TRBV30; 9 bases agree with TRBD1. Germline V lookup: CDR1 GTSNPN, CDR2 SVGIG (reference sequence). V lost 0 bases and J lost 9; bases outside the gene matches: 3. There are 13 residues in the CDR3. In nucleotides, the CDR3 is TGTGCCTGGAGTGTACAGGGGGCGCGTGAGCAGTTCTTC. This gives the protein CAWSVQGAREQFF. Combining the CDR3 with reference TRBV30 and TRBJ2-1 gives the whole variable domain SQTIHQWPATLVQPVGSPLSLECTVEGTSNPNLYWYRQAAGRGLQLLFYSVGIGQISSEVPQNLSASRPQDRQFILSSKKLLLSDSGFYLCAWSVQGAREQFFGPGTRLTVL.

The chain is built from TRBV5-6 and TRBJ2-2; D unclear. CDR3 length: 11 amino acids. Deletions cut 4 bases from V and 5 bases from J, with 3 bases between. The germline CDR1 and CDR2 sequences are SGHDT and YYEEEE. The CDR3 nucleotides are TGTGCCAGCAGCGTTACCGGGGAGCTGTTTTTT. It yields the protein CASSVTGELFF.

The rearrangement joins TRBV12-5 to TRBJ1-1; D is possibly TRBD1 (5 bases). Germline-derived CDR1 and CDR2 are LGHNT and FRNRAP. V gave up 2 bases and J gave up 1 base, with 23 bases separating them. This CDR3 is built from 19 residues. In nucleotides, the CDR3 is TGTGCTAGTGGTTTGATGACAGAGTATAAGGTACTAGAGAACACTGAAGCTTTCTTT. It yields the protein CASGLMTEYKVLENTEAFF.

CDR3 DNA sequence: TGTGCCAGTGGCGTGGTGGGGGCCTACAATGAGCAGTTCTTC. Its translation: CASGVVGAYNEQFF. The V call is TRBV19, the J call TRBJ2-1, with D perhaps given as TRBD1 or TRBD2 (5 bases each). The CDR3 totals 14 residues. Germline CDR1 LNHDA, CDR2 SQIVND (reference sequence). V lost 8 bases, J lost 2 bases, and 13 bases lay in between.

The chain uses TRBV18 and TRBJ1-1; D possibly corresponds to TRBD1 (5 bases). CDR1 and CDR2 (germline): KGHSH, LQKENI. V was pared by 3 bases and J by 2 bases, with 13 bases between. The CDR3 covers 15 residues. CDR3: CASSPAQGVNTEAFF. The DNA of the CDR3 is TGTGCCAGCTCACCCGCTCAGGGAGTAAACACTGAAGCTTTCTTT.

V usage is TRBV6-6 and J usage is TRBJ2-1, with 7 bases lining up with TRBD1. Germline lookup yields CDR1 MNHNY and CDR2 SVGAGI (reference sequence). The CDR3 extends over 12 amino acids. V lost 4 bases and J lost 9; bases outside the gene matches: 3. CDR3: CASSSRGSEQFF. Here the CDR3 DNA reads TGTGCCAGCAGTTCCAGGGGGAGTGAGCAGTTCTTC.

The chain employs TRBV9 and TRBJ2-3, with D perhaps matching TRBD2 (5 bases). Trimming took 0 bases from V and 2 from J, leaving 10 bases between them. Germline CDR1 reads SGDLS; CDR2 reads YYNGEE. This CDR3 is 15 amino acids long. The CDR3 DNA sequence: TGTGCCAGCAGCGTAGAAAGAGCGGACACAGATACGCAGTATTTT. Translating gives CASSVERADTDTQYF. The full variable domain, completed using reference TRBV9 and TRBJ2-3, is DSGVTQTPKHLITATGQRVTLRCSPRSGDLSVYWYQQSLDQGLQFLIQYYNGEERAKGNILERFSAQQFPDLHSELNLSSLELGDSALYFCASSVERADTDTQYFGPGTRLTVL.

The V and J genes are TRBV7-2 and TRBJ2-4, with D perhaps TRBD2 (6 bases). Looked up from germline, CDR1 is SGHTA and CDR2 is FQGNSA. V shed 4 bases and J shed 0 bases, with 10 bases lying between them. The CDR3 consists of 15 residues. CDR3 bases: TGTGCCAGCAGCTCCGGAGGGGTAGCCAAAAACATTCAGTACTTC. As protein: CASSSGGVAKNIQYF.

Here the CDR3 DNA reads TGTGCCAGCAGCTTTTCCGGGACAGGGGTTGTGAATGAGCAGTTCTTC. Its protein is CASSFSGTGVVNEQFF. The chain has TRBV11-3 and TRBJ2-1; TRBD1 aligns across 10 bases. V dropped 3 bases and J dropped 7; count of bases not matched to a gene: 9. Germline V gene lookup returns CDR1 SGHNT and CDR2 YENEEA. This CDR3 spans 16 amino acids.

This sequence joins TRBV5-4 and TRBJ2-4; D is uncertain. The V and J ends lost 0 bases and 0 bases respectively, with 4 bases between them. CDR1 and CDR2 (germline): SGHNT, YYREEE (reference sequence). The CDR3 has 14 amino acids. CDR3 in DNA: TGTGCCAGCAGCTTGGGCTCAGCCAAAAACATTCAGTACTTC. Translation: CASSLGSAKNIQYF. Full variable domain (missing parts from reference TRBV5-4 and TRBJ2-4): ETGVTQSPTHLIKTRGQQVTLRCSSQSGHNTVSWYQQALGQGPQFIFQYYREEENGRGNFPPRFSGLQFPNYSSELNVNALELDDSALYLCASSLGSAKNIQYFGAGTRLSVL.

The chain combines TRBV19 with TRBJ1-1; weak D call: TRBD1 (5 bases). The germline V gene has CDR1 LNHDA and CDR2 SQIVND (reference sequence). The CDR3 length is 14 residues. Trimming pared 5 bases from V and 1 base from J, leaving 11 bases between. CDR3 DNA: TGTGCCAGTAGTCTATCGGACACGAACACTGAAGCTTTCTTT. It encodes CASSLSDTNTEAFF.

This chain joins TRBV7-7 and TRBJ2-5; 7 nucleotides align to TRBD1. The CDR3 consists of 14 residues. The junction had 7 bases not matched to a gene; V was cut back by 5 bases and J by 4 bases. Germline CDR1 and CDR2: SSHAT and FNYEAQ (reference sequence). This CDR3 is CASSHRGVTETQYF. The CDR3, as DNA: TGTGCCAGCAGCCACAGGGGAGTTACAGAGACCCAGTACTTC.

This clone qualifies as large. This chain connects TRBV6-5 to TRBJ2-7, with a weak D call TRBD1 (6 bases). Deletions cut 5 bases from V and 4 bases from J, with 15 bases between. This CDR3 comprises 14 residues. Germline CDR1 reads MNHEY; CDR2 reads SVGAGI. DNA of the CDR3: TGTGCCAGCAGTGCGGACAGAAACCAATACGAGCAGTACTTC. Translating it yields CASSADRNQYEQYF.